This TCR beta chain was observed in a study of control samples from healthy donors and cancer patients. Repertoires were generated with immunoSEQ multiplex PCR, while TCRdb's copy carries only in-frame clones and drops some. This sample carries about 41,000 clones, approximately 94% of them seen once, and the ten largest clones take under 30%. After removal of 3 bases from V and 2 bases from J, the junction contained 7 bases not matched to a gene. The CDR3 loop spans 16 amino acids. Germline V gene data show CDR1 as SNHLY and CDR2 as FYNNEI. This chain uses TRBV2 with TRBJ1-5; TRBD1 agrees at 7 bases. The origin of this receptor is a man between 60 and 75 years old in good health. Sequenced input: blood. CDR3 sequence reads: CASSEWQGDGNQPQHF. The CDR3 coding sequence is TGTGCCAGCAGTGAGTGGCAGGGGGATGGCAATCAGCCCCAGCATTTT.